The present entry profiles one T cell receptor (beta chain) with its context. This record comes from a study of cytomegalovirus exposure and HLA in healthy donors. In the PCR, 60 Vbeta and 13 Jbeta primers were used. The repertoire was sequenced with immunoSEQ multiplex PCR; TCRdb's copy has only in-frame clones and lacks some. The table lists 80,000 to 100,000 clones, about 81% of them singletons, with over 5% in the top ten. Germline V gene sequence: CDR1 MNHNY, CDR2 SVGAGI (reference sequence). The CDR3 spans 13 residues. J gave up 2 bases and V 8 bases, and 4 bases lay outside the gene matches. Everyone who donated was a healthy bone marrow donor.

The material sequenced was PBMCs. The J gene is TRBJ1-2, the V gene TRBV6-6, with 8 bases matching TRBD1. The receptor's source is a man aged 35-49 years in good health and CMV-seropositive. The CDR3: CASSRTGNYGYTF. The CDR3 DNA follows: TGTGCCAGCTCCCGGACAGGGAACTATGGCTACACCTTC.